This TCR beta chain was captured by sequencing in a study of T cells in Graves' hyperthyroidism and ophthalmopathy. Study overall: Peripheral blood was secured at the point of initial diagnosis, before any treatment. Study-level results: Model output signaled ophthalmopathy a median around 5.9 months ahead of onset. Blood also carried most thyroid clonotypes expanded above 0.001.

Many counts were recorded for this clonotype. Antigen specificity is unknown. Any patient presenting with uncontrolled infection, other autoimmune disease, pregnancy or lactation was left out. Amplified TCR beta CDR3 regions came from RNA transcripts. The study used the HTBI primer set for a first-round RT-PCR of the TCR CDR3. TCRdb fed the multiplex PCR reads into MiXCR, producing one record per CDR3 protein. This table has fewer than 750,000 distinct CDR3 sequences, 14% appearing once. The source of this sequence is a woman aged 45-59 years with Graves' ophthalmopathy. Sequencing was performed on blood.

CDR3 sequence: CSARAGQGARNGNQPQHF. CDR3 bases: TGCAGTGCTAGAGCGGGACAGGGGGCGCGAAACGGCAATCAGCCCCAGCATTTT. The V gene is TRBV20-1, the J gene TRBJ1-5; TRBD1 matches 12 bases. The CDR3 totals 18 residues. V was clipped by 1 base and J by 2 bases; unmatched bases: 9. CDR1 DFQATT and CDR2 SNEGSKA come from the germline V gene (reference sequence).